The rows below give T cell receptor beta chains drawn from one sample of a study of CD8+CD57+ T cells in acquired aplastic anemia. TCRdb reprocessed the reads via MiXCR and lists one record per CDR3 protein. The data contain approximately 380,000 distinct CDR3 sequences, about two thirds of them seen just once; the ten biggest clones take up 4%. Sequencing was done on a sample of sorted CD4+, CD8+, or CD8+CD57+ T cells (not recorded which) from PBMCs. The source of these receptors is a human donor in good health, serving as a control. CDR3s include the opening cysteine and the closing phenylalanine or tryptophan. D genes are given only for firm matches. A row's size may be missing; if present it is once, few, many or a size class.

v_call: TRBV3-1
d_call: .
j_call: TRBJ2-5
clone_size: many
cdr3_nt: TGTGCCAGCAGCCCTGCGGGGGCCCGAGAGACCCAGTACTTC
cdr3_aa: CASSPAGARETQYF

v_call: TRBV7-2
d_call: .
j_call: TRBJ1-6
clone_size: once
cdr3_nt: TGTGCCAGCAGCTTAGATAGCTCTGGACACACCATATACCACTTT
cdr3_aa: CASSLDSSGHTIYHF

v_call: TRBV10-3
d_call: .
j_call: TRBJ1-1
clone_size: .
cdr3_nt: TGTGCCATCCGTGTACGTCCGGACACTGAAGCTTTCTTT
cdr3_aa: CAIRVRPDTEAFF

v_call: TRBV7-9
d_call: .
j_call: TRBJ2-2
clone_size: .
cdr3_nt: TGTGCCAGCAGCCATTGGGGCCGGCGCGGGGAGCTGTTTTTT
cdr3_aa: CASSHWGRRGELFF

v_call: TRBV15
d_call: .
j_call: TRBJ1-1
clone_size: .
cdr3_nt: TGTGCCACCAGCAGACCCGGGACGGCCGCCACTGAAGCTTGCTTT
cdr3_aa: CATSRPGTAATEACF

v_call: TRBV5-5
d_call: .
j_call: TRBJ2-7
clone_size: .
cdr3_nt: TGTGCCAGCCTTCTCCTCGACAATACGTGGACAGAGATCTACGAGCAGTACTTC
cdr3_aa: CASLLLDNTWTEIYEQYF

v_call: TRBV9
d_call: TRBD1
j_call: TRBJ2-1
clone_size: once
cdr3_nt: TGTGCCAGCACGACAGGGCCTTATGGGGAGTTATTC
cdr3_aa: CASTTGPYGELF

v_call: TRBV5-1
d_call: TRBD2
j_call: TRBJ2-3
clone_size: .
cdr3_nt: TGCGCCAGCAGCCCCAGGCGGGGGAGCGAAGATACGCAGTATTTT
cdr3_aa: CASSPRRGSEDTQYF

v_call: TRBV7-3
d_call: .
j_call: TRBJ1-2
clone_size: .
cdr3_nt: TGTGCCAGCAGCTTAGCTGCCCGCGACGATGGCTACACCTTC
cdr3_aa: CASSLAARDDGYTF

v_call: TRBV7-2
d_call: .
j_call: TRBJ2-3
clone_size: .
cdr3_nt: TGTGCCAGCAGCTTAGATTCACACTATGGCGACACGCAGTATTTT
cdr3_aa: CASSLDSHYGDTQYF

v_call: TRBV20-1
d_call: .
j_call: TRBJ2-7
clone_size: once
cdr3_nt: TGCAGTGCTAGGGGGGGGGCCAGTGGCGAGCAGTACTTC
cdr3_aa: CSARGGASGEQYF

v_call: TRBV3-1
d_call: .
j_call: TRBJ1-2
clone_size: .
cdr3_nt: TGTGCCAGCAGCCAAGTTATTGGGACCTATGGCTACACCTTC
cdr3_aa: CASSQVIGTYGYTF

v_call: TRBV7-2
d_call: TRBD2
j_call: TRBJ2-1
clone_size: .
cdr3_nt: TGTGCCAGCAGCTTAGAGGCGGGAGGGCCGGGATTGTATGAGCAGTTCTTC
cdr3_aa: CASSLEAGGPGLYEQFF

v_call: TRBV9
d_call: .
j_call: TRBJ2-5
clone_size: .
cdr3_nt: TGTGCCAGCAGCCATAGCCGACTAGATACGCAGTATTACTTC
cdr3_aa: CASSHSRLDTQYYF

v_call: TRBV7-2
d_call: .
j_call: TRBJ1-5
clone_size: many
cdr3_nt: TGTGCCAGCAGCCCTCGACAGAACAATCAGCCCCAGCATTTT
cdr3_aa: CASSPRQNNQPQHF

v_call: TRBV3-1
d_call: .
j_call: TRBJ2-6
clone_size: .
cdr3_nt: TGTGCCAGCAGCTACGGGGCCAACGTCCTGACTTTC
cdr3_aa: CASSYGANVLTF

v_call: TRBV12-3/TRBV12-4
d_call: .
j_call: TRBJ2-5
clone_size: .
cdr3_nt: TGTGCCAGCAGCTCAAGGGGGTGGGAGACCCAGTACTTC
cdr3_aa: CASSSRGWETQYF

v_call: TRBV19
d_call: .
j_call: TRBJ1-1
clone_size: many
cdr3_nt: TGTGCCAGTAGTAAGCAGGGGAGTATGGCCGCCATGAACACTGAAGCTTTCTTT
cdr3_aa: CASSKQGSMAAMNTEAFF

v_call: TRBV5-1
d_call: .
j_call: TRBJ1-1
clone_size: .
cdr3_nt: TGCGCCAGCAGCTCAGTACCGGTCACTAACACTGAAGCTTTCTTT
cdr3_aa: CASSSVPVTNTEAFF

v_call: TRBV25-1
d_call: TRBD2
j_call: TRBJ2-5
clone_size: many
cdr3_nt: TGTGCCAGCAGAGGACTAGCGGGACGACTCCAAGAGACCCAGTACTTC
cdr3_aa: CASRGLAGRLQETQYF

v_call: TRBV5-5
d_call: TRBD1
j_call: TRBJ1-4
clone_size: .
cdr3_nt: TGTGCCAGCAGGCCCGGGACAGCTGATCGGAGTGAAAAACTGTTTTTT
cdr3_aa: CASRPGTADRSEKLFF

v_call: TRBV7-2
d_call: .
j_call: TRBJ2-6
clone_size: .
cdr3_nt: TGTGCCAGCAGCTTAGACGGGGACGGGCGGCGCTACGAGACTTTC
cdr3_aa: CASSLDGDGRRYETF

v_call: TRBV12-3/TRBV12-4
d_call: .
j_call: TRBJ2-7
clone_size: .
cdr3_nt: TGTGCCAGCAGGGTGGCGCGGGGCGACGAGCAGTACTTC
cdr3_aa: CASRVARGDEQYF

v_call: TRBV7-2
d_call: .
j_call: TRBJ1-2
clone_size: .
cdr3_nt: TGTGCCAGCAGCTTAGATTATGTGGGGGGAAAGGGCTACACCTTC
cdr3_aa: CASSLDYVGGKGYTF

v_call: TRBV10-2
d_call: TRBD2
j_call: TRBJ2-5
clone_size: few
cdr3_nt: TGCGCCAGCAGTGAGACTAGCGCAGAGACCCAGTACTTC
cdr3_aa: CASSETSAETQYF

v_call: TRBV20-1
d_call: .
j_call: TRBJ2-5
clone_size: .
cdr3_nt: TGCAGTGCTAGAATGGGGACGTCGAAGACCCAGTACTTC
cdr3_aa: CSARMGTSKTQYF

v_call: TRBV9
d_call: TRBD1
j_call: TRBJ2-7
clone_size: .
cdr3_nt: TGTGCCAGCAGGGGACAGTCGAGCTCCTACGAAAAGTACTTC
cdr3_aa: CASRGQSSSYEKYF

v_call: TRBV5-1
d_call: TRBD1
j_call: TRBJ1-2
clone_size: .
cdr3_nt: TGCGCCAGCAGCCAGACCCGACAGGGAGTCTATGGCTACACCTTC
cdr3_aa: CASSQTRQGVYGYTF

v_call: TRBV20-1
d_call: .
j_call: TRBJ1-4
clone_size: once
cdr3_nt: TGCAGTGCTAGAGTGGGAGAAAAACTGTTTTTT
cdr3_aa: CSARVGEKLFF

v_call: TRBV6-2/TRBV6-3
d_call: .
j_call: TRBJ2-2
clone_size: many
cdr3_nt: TGTGCCAGCAGCTCCACTGACAGGAGGCCCACCGGGGAGCTGTTTTTT
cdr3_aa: CASSSTDRRPTGELFF

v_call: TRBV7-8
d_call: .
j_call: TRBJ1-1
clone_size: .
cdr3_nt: TGTGCCAGCAGTTATAGCAGGAAAAACACTGAAGCTTTCTTT
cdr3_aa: CASSYSRKNTEAFF

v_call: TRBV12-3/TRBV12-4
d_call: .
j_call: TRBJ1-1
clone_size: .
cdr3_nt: TGTGCCAGCAGTTTACTGGGAACGGCAGCTTTCTTT
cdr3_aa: CASSLLGTAAFF

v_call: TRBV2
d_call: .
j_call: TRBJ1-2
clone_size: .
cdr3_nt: TGTGCCTTAGGGGTAGGGTATGGCTACACCTTC
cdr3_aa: CALGVGYGYTF

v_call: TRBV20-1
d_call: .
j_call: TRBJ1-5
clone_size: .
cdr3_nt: TGCAGTGCCAGCACCGGGACAAGGGAAAATCAGCCCCAGCATTTT
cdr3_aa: CSASTGTRENQPQHF

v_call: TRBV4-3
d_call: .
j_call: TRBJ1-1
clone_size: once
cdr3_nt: TGCGCCAGCAATAAACCGGGACATCTGAACACTGAAGCTTTCTTT
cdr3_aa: CASNKPGHLNTEAFF

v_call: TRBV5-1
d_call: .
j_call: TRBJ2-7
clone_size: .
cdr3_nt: TGTGCCAGCAGCCAATCACCTCAAGGAACCTACGAGCAGTACTTC
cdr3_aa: CASSQSPQGTYEQYF

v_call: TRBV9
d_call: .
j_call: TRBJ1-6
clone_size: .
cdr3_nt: TGTGCCAGCAGCTCCGGAGCGACGGCCCACTACTTT
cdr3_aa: CASSSGATAHYF

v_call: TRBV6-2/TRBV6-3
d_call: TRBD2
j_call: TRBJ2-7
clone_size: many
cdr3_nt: TGTGCCAGCAGTGAGACTAGCGGGGGAATCTACGAGCAGTACTTC
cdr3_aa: CASSETSGGIYEQYF

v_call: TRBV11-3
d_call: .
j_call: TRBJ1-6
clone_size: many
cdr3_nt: TGTGCCAGCAGCCAACAGGGCGATTCACCCCTCCACTTT
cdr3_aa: CASSQQGDSPLHF

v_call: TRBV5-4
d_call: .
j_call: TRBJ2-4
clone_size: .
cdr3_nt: TGCGCCAGCAGCTTTGACGGCGGCCTCAAAAACATTCAGTACTTC
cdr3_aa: CASSFDGGLKNIQYF

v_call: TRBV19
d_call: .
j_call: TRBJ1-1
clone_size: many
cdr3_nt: TGTGCCAGTAGTCCGCCCCGAGGGGGGCCTACTGAAGCTTTCTTT
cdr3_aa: CASSPPRGGPTEAFF

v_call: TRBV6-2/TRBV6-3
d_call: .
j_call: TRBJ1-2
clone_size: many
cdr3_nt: TGTGCCAGCATTGACGGGGGGCGAAGCTATGGCTACACCTTC
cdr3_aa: CASIDGGRSYGYTF

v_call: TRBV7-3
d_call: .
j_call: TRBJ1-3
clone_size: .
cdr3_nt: TGTGCCAGCAGCAGAGAACGGGCAGTGGATGGAAACACCATATATTTT
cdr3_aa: CASSRERAVDGNTIYF

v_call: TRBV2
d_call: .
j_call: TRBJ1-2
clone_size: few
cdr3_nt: TGTGCCAGCAGAGACACAGGACAGAACTATGGCTACACCTTC
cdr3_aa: CASRDTGQNYGYTF

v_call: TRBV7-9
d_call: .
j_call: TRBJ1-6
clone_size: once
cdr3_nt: TGTGCCAGCAGCCTGCGACCTCGGGACACTGAAGCTTTC
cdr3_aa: CASSLRPRDTEAF

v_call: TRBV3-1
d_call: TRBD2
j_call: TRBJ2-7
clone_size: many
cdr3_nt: TGTGCCAGCAGCCAAGCCCCATGGGGGGGCTACGAGCAGTACTTC
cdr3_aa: CASSQAPWGGYEQYF

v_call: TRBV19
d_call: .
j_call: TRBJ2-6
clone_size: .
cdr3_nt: TGTGCCAGTAGTATTGTACGTCTTGGGGCAGGGGACCTCAAGTTC
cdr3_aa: CASSIVRLGAGDLKF

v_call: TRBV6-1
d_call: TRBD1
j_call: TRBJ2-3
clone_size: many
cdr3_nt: TGTGCCAGCAGAACAGGGGACAGCACAGATACGCAGTATTTT
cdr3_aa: CASRTGDSTDTQYF

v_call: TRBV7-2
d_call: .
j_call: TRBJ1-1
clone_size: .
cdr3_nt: TGTGCCAGCAGTTTCCAAGGCGCCACCACTGAAGCTTTCTTT
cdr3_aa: CASSFQGATTEAFF

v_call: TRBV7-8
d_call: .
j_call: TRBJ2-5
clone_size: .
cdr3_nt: TGTGCCAGCAGCTTAGCGGCAGGGGATCAGCCCCAGTACTTC
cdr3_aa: CASSLAAGDQPQYF

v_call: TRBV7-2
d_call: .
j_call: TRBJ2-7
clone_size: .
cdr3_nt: TGCGCCAGCCGCTTAGGAGGGGGGAACGACAAGCAGTACTTC
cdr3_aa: CASRLGGGNDKQYF

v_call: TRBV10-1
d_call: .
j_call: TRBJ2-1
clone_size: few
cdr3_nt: TGCGCCAGCTCTCAGGGGACTATACTCGACAATGAGCAGTTCTTC
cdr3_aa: CASSQGTILDNEQFF

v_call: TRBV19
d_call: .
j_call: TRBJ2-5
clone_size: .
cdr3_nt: TGTGCCAGTAGTACACATCTCCAGGAGACCCAGTACTTC
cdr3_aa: CASSTHLQETQYF

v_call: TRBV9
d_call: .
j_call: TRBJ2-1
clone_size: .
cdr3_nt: TGCGTTTCGGGCTTTCTCCGGGGAGGGGGGTTTTTC
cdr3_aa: CVSGFLRGGGFF

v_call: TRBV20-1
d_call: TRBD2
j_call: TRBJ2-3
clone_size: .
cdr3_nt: TGCAGTGCTATGAGTCCTAGCGGTTACACAGATACGCAGTATTTT
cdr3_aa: CSAMSPSGYTDTQYF